These 6 T cell receptor beta chains share one sample of origin, sequenced in a study of cytomegalovirus exposure and HLA in healthy donors. Assay used: immunoSEQ multiplex PCR; TCRdb lists only in-frame clones, some missing. The table has some 110,000 clones, about 88% seen once; the top ten hold roughly 4.4%. The specimen was PBMCs. These receptors originate from a man younger than 35 in good health and CMV-seropositive.

The chain has TRBV2 and TRBJ2-7, with D tentatively TRBD1 (5 bases). The V and J ends lost 4 bases and 5 bases respectively, with 15 bases between them. Germline V gives CDR1 SNHLY, CDR2 FYNNEI. The CDR3 spans 14 residues. The CDR3 region is CASSGTRRTNEQYF. CDR3 DNA sequence: TGTGCCAGCAGTGGGACACGGAGAACCAACGAGCAGTACTTC. Full variable domain (outside the CDR3, taken from reference TRBV2 and TRBJ2-7): EPEVTQTPSHQVTQMGQEVILRCVPISNHLYFYWYRQILGQKVEFLVSFYNNEISEKSEIFDDQFSVERPDGSNFTLKIRSTKLEDSAMYFCASSGTRRTNEQYFGPGTRLTVT.

This chain joins TRBV19 and TRBJ1-2, with unresolved D. CDR1 LNHDA and CDR2 SQIVND come from the germline V gene (reference sequence). Trimming took off 3 bases at V and 8 bases at J, with 19 bases between the two ends. CDR3 length equals 15 residues. CDR3 nucleotides: TGTGCCAGTAGTATCCGAGGAGGGATGACGGACGGCTACACCTTC. It encodes CASSIRGGMTDGYTF.

This chain connects TRBV6-1 to TRBJ2-5; TRBD2 matches 10 bases. J was trimmed by 1 base and V by 0 bases; bases with no gene match: 11. Per the germline V gene, CDR1 is MNHNS and CDR2 is SASEGT. The CDR3 loop spans 19 amino acids. CDR3 in DNA: TGTGCCAGCAGTGAAGCAGCAGGCCAAGCGGGGGGGATCCAAGAGACCCAGTACTTC. Protein sequence: CASSEAAGQAGGIQETQYF.

The CDR3 loop reads CASSRDRERNTEAFF. The CDR3 DNA reads as TGTGCCAGCAGCAGGGACAGGGAGAGGAACACTGAAGCTTTCTTT. This rearrangement joins TRBV11-1 to TRBJ1-1; TRBD1 aligns across 9 bases. The V segment lost 5 bases and the J segment 1 base; nucleotides outside the gene matches: 5. From germline, CDR1 is SGHAT and CDR2 FQDESV (reference sequence). The CDR3 is made up of 15 amino acids.

The CDR3 bases are TGTGCCAGCACCACTACAGGTGCCGTTTATGGCTACACCTTC. This sequence encodes CASTTTGAVYGYTF. V gene TRBV6-5 combines with J gene TRBJ1-2, with D possibly being TRBD1 (5 bases). This CDR3 spans 14 amino acids. From germline, CDR1 is MNHEY and CDR2 SVGAGI. V was pared by 7 bases and J by 5 bases, with 17 bases between.

Only one count was recorded for this clone. V usage is TRBV25-1 and J usage is TRBJ1-5; 7 bases agree with TRBD1. V was pared by 8 bases and J by 7 bases, with 8 bases of the junction left unmatched. The CDR3 runs to 13 residues. The germline V gene has CDR1 MGHDK and CDR2 SYGVNS. The CDR3 DNA reads as TGTGCCAGCGGCCTGACAGGGACACAGCCCCAGCATTTT. This codes for CASGLTGTQPQHF.